This TCR beta chain stems from a study of blood T cell repertoires in COVID-19. The assay was immunoSEQ multiplex PCR, and TCRdb's table has in-frame clones only and misses some. Of 95,000 to 150,000 clones in the sample, 84% are singletons; the top ten hold roughly 3.5%. Participants came from about two dozen US areas, aged roughly 18 to 95 years. V was clipped by 4 bases and J by 2 bases, with 6 bases between them. The germline CDR1 and CDR2 sequences are MNHEY and SVGEGT. The CDR3 sequence is 12 residues long. V is TRBV6-2 or TRBV6-3 and J is TRBJ2-7; perhaps TRBD2 as D (5 bases). The sequencing sample was made of PBMCs or T cells enriched from blood (not recorded which). The source is a woman aged 30 to 39 who had recovered from COVID-19. DNA of the CDR3: TGTGCCAGCAGTTTACTAGCCTACGAGCAGTACTTC. Translating it yields CASSLLAYEQYF.